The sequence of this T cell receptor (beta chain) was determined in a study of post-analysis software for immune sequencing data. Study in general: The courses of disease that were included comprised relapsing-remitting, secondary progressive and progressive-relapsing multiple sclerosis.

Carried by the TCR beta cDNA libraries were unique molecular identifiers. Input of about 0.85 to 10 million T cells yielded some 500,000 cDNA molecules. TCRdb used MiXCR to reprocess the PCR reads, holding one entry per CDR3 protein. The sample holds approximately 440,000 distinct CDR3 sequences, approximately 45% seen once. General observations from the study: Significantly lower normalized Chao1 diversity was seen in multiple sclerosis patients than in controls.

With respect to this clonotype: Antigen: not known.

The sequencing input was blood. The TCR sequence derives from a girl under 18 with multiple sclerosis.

In DNA form, the CDR3 reads TGCAGTGCCCTACGACTAGTCTCATCCTACGAGCAGTACTTC. Its protein is CSALRLVSSYEQYF. The chain couples TRBV20-1 to TRBJ2-7, with a possible D match to TRBD2 (6 bases). The germline gives CDR1 DFQATT, CDR2 SNEGSKA (reference sequence). The V and J ends lost 6 bases and 1 base respectively, with 16 bases between them. CDR3 length: 14 residues.